This TCR beta chain was identified in a study of T-cell memory formation after mild COVID-19. Study results and limitations: Proof of SARS-CoV-2 specificity was absent for the second-wave clones that crested on day 37.

Notes on this clonotype: Its antigen remains unidentified.

TCRdb ran MiXCR on the 5' RACE reads and lists one entry per CDR3 protein. This table has roughly 580,000 distinct CDR3 sequences, about 20% appearing once. The origin of this receptor is an adult woman who had mild COVID-19 (a few samples of this study predate the infection). Cell type and time point are not known. Sequencing was performed on PBMCs or a T cell subset sorted from them (not recorded which).

CDR3 amino acids: CASSQDTDYYNEQFF. DNA for the CDR3: TGCGCCAGCAGCCAAGACACCGACTACTACAATGAGCAGTTCTTC. This chain uses TRBV4-3 with TRBJ2-1, with a weak D call TRBD2 (5 bases). Germline assignment: CDR1 LGHNA and CDR2 YSLEER. The germline V and J ends were trimmed by 0 bases and 3 bases, with 9 bases remaining between them. The CDR3 sequence is 15 residues long.